This T cell receptor (beta chain) emerged from a study of CD8 T cells in Susac syndrome. TEMRA cells were FACS-enriched and CD8+ and CD4+ T cells negatively isolated. Roughly 0.45 to 1 ug RNA was reverse transcribed with random hexamers. Amplification of TCR beta CDR3 spanned 54 Vbeta and 13 Jbeta via immunoSEQ multiplex PCR. Via MiXCR, TCRdb re-called the immunoSEQ multiplex PCR reads, giving one row per CDR3 protein. Of roughly 200,000 distinct CDR3 sequences in the sample, 85% to 95% are singletons; the top ten hold 0.12%. The CDR3 has 17 residues. Germline loops: CDR1 MNHNS, CDR2 SASEGT. The V and J ends lost 6 bases and 1 base respectively, with 18 bases between them.

This sequence originates from a human donor with Susac syndrome. The chain combines TRBV6-1 with TRBJ1-4; the D gene is possibly TRBD1 (6 bases). The sample taken for sequencing was CD4+ T cells from PBMCs. The CDR3 loop reads CASSLKGGGGTNEKLFF. The CDR3 nucleotides read TGTGCCAGCAGCCTCAAGGGGGGCGGGGGAACTAATGAAAAACTGTTTTTT.